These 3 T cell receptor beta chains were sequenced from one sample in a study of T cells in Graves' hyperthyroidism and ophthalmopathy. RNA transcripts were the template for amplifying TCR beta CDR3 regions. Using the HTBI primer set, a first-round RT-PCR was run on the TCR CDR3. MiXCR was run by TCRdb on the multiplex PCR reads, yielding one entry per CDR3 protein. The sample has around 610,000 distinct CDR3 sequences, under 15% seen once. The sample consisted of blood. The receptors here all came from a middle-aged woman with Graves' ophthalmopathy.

CDR3: CASSFETGNWQYF. The CDR3 region has the DNA TGTGCCAGCAGTTTTGAAACCGGGAATTGGCAGTATTTT. This rearrangement joins TRBV27 to TRBJ2-3; D is possibly TRBD2 (5 bases). This CDR3 comprises 13 residues. Trimming stripped 3 bases from V and 11 bases from J, with 15 bases between. CDR1 MNHEY and CDR2 SMNVEV come from the germline V gene (reference sequence).

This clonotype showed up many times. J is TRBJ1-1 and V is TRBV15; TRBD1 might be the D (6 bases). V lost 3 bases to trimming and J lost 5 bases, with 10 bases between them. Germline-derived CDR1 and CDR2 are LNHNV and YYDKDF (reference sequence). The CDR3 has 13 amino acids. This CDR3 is CATSRTGWTEAFF. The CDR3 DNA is TGTGCCACCAGCAGGACAGGCTGGACTGAAGCTTTCTTT.

DNA for the CDR3: TGTGCCAGCAGTGCTACAGCGCTTCAGAATGACGGGCAGTACTTC. Translated: CASSATALQNDGQYF. The chain links TRBV28 to TRBJ2-7; no definite D call. The CDR3 sequence is 15 residues long. V dropped 5 bases and J dropped 9 bases, with 23 bases sitting between them. Germline loops: CDR1 MDHEN, CDR2 SYDVKM.